Sequencing of this TCR beta chain was carried out in a study of T-cell reconstitution after alpha-beta-depleted transplantation in children. The TCRbeta library was prepared with unique molecular identifiers. Via MiXCR, TCRdb re-called the PCR reads, giving one row per CDR3 protein. In the table there are roughly 610,000 distinct CDR3 sequences, over 9.5% of which are singletons. The V gene lost 3 bases and the J gene lost 6 bases, with 14 bases spanning the gap. The CDR3 loop spans 13 amino acids. Looked up from germline, CDR1 is DFQATT and CDR2 is SNEGSKA (reference sequence). This clonotype came up many times.

The receptor comes from a human donor who donated a stem cell graft to a child with acute myeloid leukemia. This chain joins TRBV20-1 and TRBJ1-2; D remains ambiguous. The material sequenced was PBMCs from the stem cell graft donor, taken from the stem cell graft. The CDR3 DNA follows: TGCAGTGCTAGCAGGCCGTCCTCTAATGGCTACACCTTC. The encoded protein is CSASRPSSNGYTF.